These 4 T cell receptor beta chains came from one sample sequenced in a study of blood T cell repertoires in COVID-19. TCRdb's table, derived via immunoSEQ multiplex PCR, lists solely in-frame clones and lacks some. The sample carries approximately 230,000 clones, around 89% recorded once. Sequencing input: peripheral blood. Every receptor here comes from a woman aged 25 to 39 with COVID-19, enrolled during active disease.

V usage is TRBV2 and J usage is TRBJ2-7; 14 bases map to TRBD2. Trimming took 3 bases from V and 8 from J; bases not matched to a gene: 6. The CDR3 covers 15 residues. Germline CDR1 and CDR2: SNHLY and FYNNEI. CDR3 bases: TGTGCCAGCAGTGATCGGACTAGCGGGGGGCCGAAGCAGTACTTC. Its protein product is CASSDRTSGGPKQYF. The entire variable domain, with the rest obtained from reference TRBV2 and TRBJ2-7, is as follows: EPEVTQTPSHQVTQMGQEVILRCVPISNHLYFYWYRQILGQKVEFLVSFYNNEISEKSEIFDDQFSVERPDGSNFTLKIRSTKLEDSAMYFCASSDRTSGGPKQYFGPGTRLTVT.

The chain carries TRBV7-2 and TRBJ2-3; D is uncertain. Trimming stripped 2 bases from V and 0 bases from J, with 9 bases between. Germline V gene lookup returns CDR1 SGHTA and CDR2 FQGNSA. There are 15 residues in the CDR3. The CDR3 region is CASSLQVSSTDTQYF. In DNA form, the CDR3 reads TGTGCCAGCAGCTTACAGGTCTCTAGCACAGATACGCAGTATTTT.

The chain couples TRBV18 to TRBJ1-1, with D hard to call. V was trimmed by 2 bases and J by 3 bases, leaving 10 bases between them. The germline V gene encodes CDR1 KGHSH and CDR2 LQKENI. The CDR3 runs to 14 residues. The CDR3 region has the DNA TGTGCCAGCTCACCAGTTGAAGCCTACACTGAAGCTTTCTTT. Translation gives CASSPVEAYTEAFF.

This chain connects TRBV7-2 to TRBJ2-3; D gene ambiguous. Germline V gene sequence: CDR1 SGHTA, CDR2 FQGNSA. This CDR3 has 14 amino acids. V lost 0 bases and J lost 3, with 7 bases in between. This chain's CDR3 is CASSLALQTDTQYF. The CDR3 nucleotides read TGTGCCAGCAGCTTAGCGTTGCAGACAGATACGCAGTATTTT.